This T cell receptor (beta chain) stems from a study of blood T cell repertoires in COVID-19. The data were produced by immunoSEQ multiplex PCR, yet TCRdb's version contains in-frame clones alone and is incomplete. The repertoire consists of some 69,000 clones, with roughly 90% occurring once and the leading ten covering roughly 1.3%. Looked up from germline, CDR1 is KGHSY and CDR2 is FQNENV. V shed 6 bases and J shed 6 bases, with 9 bases lying between them. The CDR3 sequence is 13 residues long. This clonotype originated in a man aged 55-75 years with acute or convalescent COVID-19. The source material was peripheral blood. This rearrangement joins TRBV16 to TRBJ1-6; no clear D gene. The DNA for the CDR3 is TGTGCCAGCAGGAGGGCCTCTAATTCACCCCTCCACTTT. Its protein is CASRRASNSPLHF.